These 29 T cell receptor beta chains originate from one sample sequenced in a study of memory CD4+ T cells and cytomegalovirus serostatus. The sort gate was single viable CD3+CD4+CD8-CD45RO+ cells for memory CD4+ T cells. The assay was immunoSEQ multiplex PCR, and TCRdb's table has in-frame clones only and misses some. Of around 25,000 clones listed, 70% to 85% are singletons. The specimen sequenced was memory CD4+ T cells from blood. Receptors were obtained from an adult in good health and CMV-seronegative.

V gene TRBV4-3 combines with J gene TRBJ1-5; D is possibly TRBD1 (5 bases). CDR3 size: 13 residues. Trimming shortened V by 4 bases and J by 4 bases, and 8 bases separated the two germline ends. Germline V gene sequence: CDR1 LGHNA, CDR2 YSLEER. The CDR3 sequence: CASSLSGNQPQHF. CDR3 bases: TGCGCCAGCAGCCTCTCAGGGAATCAGCCCCAGCATTTT.

In DNA form, the CDR3 reads TGCGCCAGCAGCTTGGATTACGAGCAGTACTTC. This encodes CASSLDYEQYF. The chain combines TRBV5-1 with TRBJ2-7; no firm D call. Germline CDR1 reads SGHRS; CDR2 reads YFSETQ. This CDR3 comprises 11 residues. V was trimmed by 0 bases and J by 4 bases, leaving 2 bases between them.

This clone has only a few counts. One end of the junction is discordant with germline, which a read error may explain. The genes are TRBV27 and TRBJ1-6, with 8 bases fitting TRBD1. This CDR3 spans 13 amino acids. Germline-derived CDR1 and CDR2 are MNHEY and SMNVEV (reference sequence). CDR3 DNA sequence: TGTGCCAGGACAGGGGCCTACAATTCACCCCTCCACTTT. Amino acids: CARTGAYNSPLHF.

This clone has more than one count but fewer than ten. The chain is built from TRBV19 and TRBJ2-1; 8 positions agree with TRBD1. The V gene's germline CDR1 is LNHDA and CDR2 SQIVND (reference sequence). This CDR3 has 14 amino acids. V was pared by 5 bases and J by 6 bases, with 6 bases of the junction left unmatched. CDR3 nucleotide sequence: TGTGCCAGTAGTTGGACAGGGAAGCGCAATGAGCAGTTCTTC. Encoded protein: CASSWTGKRNEQFF.

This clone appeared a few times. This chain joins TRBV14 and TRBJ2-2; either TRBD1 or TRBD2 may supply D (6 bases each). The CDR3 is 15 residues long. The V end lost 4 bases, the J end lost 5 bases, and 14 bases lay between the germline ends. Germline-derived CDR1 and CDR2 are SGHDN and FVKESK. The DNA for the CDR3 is TGTGCCAGCAGCCCCCCGGGGGCAGGAACCGGGGAGCTGTTTTTT. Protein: CASSPPGAGTGELFF. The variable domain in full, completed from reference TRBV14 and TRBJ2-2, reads EAGVTQFPSHSVIEKGQTVTLRCDPISGHDNLYWYRRVMGKEIKFLLHFVKESKQDESGMPNNRFLAERTGGTYSTLKVQPAELEDSGVYFCASSPPGAGTGELFFGEGSRLTVL.

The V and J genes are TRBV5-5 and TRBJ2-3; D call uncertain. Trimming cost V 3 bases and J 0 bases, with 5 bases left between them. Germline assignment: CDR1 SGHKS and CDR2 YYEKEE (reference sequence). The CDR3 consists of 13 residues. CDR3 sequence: CASSSLSTDTQYF. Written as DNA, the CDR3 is TGTGCCAGCAGCTCGCTTAGCACAGATACGCAGTATTTT.

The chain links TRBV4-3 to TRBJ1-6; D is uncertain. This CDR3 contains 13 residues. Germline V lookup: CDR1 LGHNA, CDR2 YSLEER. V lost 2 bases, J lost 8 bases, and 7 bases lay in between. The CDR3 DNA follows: TGCGCCAGCAGCCAATCCCCTTATTCACCCCTCCACTTT. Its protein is CASSQSPYSPLHF.

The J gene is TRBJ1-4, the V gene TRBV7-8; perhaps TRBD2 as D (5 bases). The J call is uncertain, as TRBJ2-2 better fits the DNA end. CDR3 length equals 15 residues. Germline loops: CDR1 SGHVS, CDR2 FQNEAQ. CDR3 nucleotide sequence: TGTGCCAGCACCTCTGGGAGCCGCAAGAATGAGGAGCTGTTTTTT. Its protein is CASTSGSRKNEELFF.

CDR3 in amino acids: CASSLSPSDTQYF. CDR3 in DNA: TGTGCCAGCAGCTTATCGCCTTCAGATACGCAGTATTTT. The chain recombines TRBV11-3 with TRBJ2-3; D gene unclear. The CDR3 runs to 13 residues. V lost 2 bases and J lost 4, with 7 bases in between. The germline V gene encodes CDR1 SGHNT and CDR2 YENEEA.

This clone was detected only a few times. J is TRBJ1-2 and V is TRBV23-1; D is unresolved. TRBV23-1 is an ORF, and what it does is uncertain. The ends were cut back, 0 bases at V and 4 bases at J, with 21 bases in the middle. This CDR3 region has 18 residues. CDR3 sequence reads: CASSQSTCLEGKSYGYTF. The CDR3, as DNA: TGCGCCAGCAGTCAATCGACCTGCTTGGAGGGCAAGTCCTATGGCTACACCTTC.

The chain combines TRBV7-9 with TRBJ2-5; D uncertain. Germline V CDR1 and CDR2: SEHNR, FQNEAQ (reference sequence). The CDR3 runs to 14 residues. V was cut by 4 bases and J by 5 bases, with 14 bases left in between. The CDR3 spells CASSSDLLRETQYF. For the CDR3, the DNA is TGTGCCAGCAGCTCGGATTTATTGCGCGAGACCCAGTACTTC.

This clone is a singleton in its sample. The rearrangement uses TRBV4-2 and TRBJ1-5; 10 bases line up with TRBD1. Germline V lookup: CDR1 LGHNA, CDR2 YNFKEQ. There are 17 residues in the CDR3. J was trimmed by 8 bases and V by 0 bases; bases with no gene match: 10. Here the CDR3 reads CASSQEIAGQGWKPQHF. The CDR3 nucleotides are TGTGCCAGCAGCCAAGAAATTGCGGGACAGGGGTGGAAGCCCCAGCATTTT.

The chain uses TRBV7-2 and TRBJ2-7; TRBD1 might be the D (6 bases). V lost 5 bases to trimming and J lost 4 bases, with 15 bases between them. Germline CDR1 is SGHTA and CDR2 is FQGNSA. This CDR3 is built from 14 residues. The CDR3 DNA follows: TGTGCCAGCAGCCAGATAGGACAGCCTTACGAGCAGTACTTC. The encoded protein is CASSQIGQPYEQYF.

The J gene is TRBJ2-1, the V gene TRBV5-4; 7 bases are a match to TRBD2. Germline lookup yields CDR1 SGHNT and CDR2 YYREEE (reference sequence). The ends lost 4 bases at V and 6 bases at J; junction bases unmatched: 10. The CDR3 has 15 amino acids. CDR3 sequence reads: CASSPPVGGGNEQFF. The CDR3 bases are TGTGCCAGCAGCCCCCCCGTTGGCGGGGGCAATGAGCAGTTCTTC.

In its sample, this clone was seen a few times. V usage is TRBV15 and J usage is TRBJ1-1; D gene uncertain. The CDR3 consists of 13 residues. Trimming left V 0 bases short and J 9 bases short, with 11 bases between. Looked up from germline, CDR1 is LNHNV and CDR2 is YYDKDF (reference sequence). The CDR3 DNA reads TGTGCCACCAGCAGAGATAAGGCGGGAAAAGCTTTCTTT. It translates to CATSRDKAGKAFF.

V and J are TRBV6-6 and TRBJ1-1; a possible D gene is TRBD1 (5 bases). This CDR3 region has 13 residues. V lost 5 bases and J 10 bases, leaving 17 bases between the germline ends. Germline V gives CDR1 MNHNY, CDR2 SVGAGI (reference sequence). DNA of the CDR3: TGTGCCAGCAGTCTTGATCAGGGTTCTGGAGCTTTCTTT. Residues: CASSLDQGSGAFF.

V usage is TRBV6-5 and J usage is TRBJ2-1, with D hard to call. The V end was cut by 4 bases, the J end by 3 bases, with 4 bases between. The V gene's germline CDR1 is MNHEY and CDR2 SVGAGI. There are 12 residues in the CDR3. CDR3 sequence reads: CASSSIYNEQFF. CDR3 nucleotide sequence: TGTGCCAGCAGTTCTATCTACAATGAGCAGTTCTTC.

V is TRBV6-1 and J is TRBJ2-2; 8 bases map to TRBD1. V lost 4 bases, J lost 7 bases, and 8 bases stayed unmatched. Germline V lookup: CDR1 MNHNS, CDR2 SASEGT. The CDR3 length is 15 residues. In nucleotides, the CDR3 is TGTGCCAGCAGTGGGACAGGGCAATCAGGCGGGGAGCTGTTTTTT. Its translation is CASSGTGQSGGELFF.

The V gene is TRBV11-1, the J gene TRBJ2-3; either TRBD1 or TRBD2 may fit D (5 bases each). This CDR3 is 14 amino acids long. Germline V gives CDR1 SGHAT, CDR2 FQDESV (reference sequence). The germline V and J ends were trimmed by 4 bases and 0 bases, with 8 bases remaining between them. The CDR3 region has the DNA TGTGCCAGCAGCTCGGGACCCAGCACAGATACGCAGTATTTT. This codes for CASSSGPSTDTQYF.

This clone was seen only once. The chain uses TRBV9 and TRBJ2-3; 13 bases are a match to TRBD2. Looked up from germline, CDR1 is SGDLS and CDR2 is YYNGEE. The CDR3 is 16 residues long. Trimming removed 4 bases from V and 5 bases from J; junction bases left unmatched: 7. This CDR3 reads CASSLELAGGLDTQYF. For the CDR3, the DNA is TGTGCCAGCAGCCTCGAACTAGCGGGGGGGTTAGATACGCAGTATTTT.

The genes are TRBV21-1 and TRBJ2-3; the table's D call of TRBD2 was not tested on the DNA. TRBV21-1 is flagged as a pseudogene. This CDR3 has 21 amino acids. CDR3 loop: CASSTLVNRSGTRQTTDTQYF. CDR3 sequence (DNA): TGTGCCAGCAGCACACTAGTCAATAGGAGCGGGACGCGCCAAACCACAGATACGCAGTATTTT.

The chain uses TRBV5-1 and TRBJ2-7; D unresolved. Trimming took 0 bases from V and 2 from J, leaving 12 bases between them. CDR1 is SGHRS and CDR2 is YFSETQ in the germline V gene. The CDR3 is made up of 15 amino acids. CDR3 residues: CASSLGGGAPYEQYF. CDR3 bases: TGCGCCAGCAGCTTGGGAGGCGGAGCCCCCTACGAGCAGTACTTC.

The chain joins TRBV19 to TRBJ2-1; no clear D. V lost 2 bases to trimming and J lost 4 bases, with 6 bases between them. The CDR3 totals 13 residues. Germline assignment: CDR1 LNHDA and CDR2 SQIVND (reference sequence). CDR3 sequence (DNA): TGTGCCAGTAGTATAAAAGTTTACAATGAGCAGTTCTTC. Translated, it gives CASSIKVYNEQFF.

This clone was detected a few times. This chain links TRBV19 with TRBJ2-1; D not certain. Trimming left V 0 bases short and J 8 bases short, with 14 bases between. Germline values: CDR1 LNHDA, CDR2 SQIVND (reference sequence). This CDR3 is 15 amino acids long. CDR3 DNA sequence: TGTGCCAGTAGTATAGATTCGTTTATGGATTATGAGCAGTTCTTC. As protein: CASSIDSFMDYEQFF.

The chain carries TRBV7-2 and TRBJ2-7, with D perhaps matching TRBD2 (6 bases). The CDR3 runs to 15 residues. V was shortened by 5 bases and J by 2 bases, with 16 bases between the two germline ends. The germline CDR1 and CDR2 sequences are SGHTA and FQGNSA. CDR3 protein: CASSTSRGGTYEQYF. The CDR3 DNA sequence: TGTGCCAGCAGCACCTCGCGGGGCGGCACCTACGAGCAGTACTTC.

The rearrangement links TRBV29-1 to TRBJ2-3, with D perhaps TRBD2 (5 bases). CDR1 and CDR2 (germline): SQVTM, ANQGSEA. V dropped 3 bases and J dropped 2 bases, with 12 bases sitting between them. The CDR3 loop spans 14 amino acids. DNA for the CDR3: TGCAGCGTTGACCTCGGGATACTCACAGATACGCAGTATTTT. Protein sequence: CSVDLGILTDTQYF.

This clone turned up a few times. CDR3 loop: CASSRGGGWLEGYTF. CDR3 bases: TGTGCCAGCAGCCGCGGGGGTGGGTGGTTGGAAGGCTACACCTTC. The rearrangement links TRBV5-4 to TRBJ1-2, with D perhaps TRBD1 (5 bases). This CDR3 comprises 15 residues. Germline CDR1 SGHNT, CDR2 YYREEE (reference sequence). Deletions cut 4 bases from V and 8 bases from J, with 21 bases between.

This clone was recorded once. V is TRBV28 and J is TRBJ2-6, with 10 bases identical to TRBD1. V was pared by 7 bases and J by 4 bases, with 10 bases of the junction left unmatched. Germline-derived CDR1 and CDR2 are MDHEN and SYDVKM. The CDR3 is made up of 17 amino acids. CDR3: CASNPGQGITGANVLTF. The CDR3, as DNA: TGTGCCAGCAACCCGGGACAGGGGATAACCGGGGCCAACGTCCTGACTTTC.

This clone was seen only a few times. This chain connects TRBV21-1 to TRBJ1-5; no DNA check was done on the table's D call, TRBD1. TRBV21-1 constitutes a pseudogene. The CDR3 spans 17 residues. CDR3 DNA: TGTGCCAGCAGCAAAGATTTACGGCAGGGGGTCGATCAGCCCCAGCATTTT. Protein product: CASSKDLRQGVDQPQHF.